These 27 T cell receptor beta chains originate from one sample sequenced in a study of breast tumors, draining lymph nodes, adjacent tissues. Samples came from axillary lymph nodes draining the breast cancer. From the multiplex PCR reads, TCRdb called clonotypes with MiXCR, one entry per CDR3 protein. The sample lists 200,000 to 300,000 distinct CDR3 sequences, 30% occurring once. Sequencing was carried out using axillary lymph node tissue. These receptor sequences come from a female donor with breast cancer. Some clones in this sample may be carry-over from other donors' samples.

At least ten counts were recorded for this clonotype. V usage is TRBV27 and J usage is TRBJ1-5, with no clear D. The CDR3 spans 10 residues. V was pared by 7 bases and J by 5 bases, with 3 bases between. CDR1 is MNHEY, CDR2 SMNVEV, per germline (reference sequence). The CDR3 DNA reads TGTGCCAGCATCCATCAGCCCCAGCATTTT. Amino acids: CASIHQPQHF.

This chain joins TRBV7-2 and TRBJ2-1; 9 bases align to TRBD1. V was pared by 8 bases and J by 8 bases, with 13 bases of the junction left unmatched. CDR1 is SGHTA, CDR2 FQGNSA, per germline. The CDR3 totals 15 residues. The CDR3 reads CASSWTGASLDEQFF. The DNA for the CDR3 is TGTGCCAGCTCATGGACAGGGGCCAGTTTGGATGAGCAGTTCTTC. The full variable domain, its missing parts supplied by reference TRBV7-2 and TRBJ2-1, is GAGVSQSPSNKVTEKGKDVELRCDPISGHTALYWYRQSLGQGLEFLIYFQGNSAPDKSGLPSDRFSAERTGGSVSTLTIQRTQQEDSAVYLCASSWTGASLDEQFFGPGTRLTVL.

This rearrangement joins TRBV24-1 to TRBJ2-2, with D perhaps assigned TRBD1 or TRBD2 (5 bases each). V was clipped by 6 bases and J by 6 bases, with 16 bases between them. Per the germline V gene, CDR1 is KGHDR and CDR2 is SFDVKD. CDR3 length: 15 amino acids. This chain's CDR3 is CATSQGTRGAGELFF. CDR3 sequence (DNA): TGTGCCACCAGTCAAGGGACCCGGGGAGCCGGGGAGCTGTTTTTT.

This clonotype occurred many times. The V and J genes are TRBV2 and TRBJ2-3; the D is unclear. CDR3 size: 13 residues. Trimming shortened V by 2 bases and J by 3 bases, and 6 bases separated the two germline ends. Germline V gene lookup returns CDR1 SNHLY and CDR2 FYNNEI. The CDR3 DNA reads TGTGCCAGCAGTGAAAGTTTTACAGATACGCAGTATTTT. Residues: CASSESFTDTQYF.

This clonotype has at least ten counts. The chain carries TRBV20-1 and TRBJ2-7; D is possibly TRBD1 (5 bases). This CDR3 has 16 amino acids. Germline V gene data show CDR1 as DFQATT and CDR2 as SNEGSKA (reference sequence). The germline V and J ends were trimmed by 3 bases and 0 bases, with 18 bases remaining between them. The CDR3 here is CSASRGLADSSYEQYF. CDR3 bases: TGCAGTGCTAGTAGGGGTCTGGCGGATAGCTCCTACGAGCAGTACTTC.

This clonotype has at least ten counts. V gene TRBV20-1 combines with J gene TRBJ2-6, with D uncertain. Trimming left V 5 bases short and J 3 bases short, with 2 bases between. Germline assignment: CDR1 DFQATT and CDR2 SNEGSKA (reference sequence). This CDR3 is 11 amino acids long. The DNA for the CDR3 is TGCAGTGCTCTTGGGGCCAACGTCCTGACTTTC. Translated, it gives CSALGANVLTF.

This clonotype was seen at least ten times. This chain joins TRBV6-6 and TRBJ2-5; D gene ambiguous. The CDR3 is 15 amino acids. V lost 0 bases and J lost 9, with 17 bases in between. Germline V gene lookup returns CDR1 MNHNY and CDR2 SVGAGI (reference sequence). The CDR3 spells CASSYSDPISGSQYF. CDR3 DNA: TGTGCCAGCAGTTACTCAGACCCTATCTCTGGGTCCCAGTACTTC.

The rearrangement uses TRBV6-5 and TRBJ2-7; D tentatively fits TRBD1 or TRBD2 (5 bases each). CDR3 length equals 14 residues. The V gene's germline CDR1 is MNHEY and CDR2 SVGAGI. V dropped 5 bases and J dropped 2 bases, with 13 bases sitting between them. In nucleotides, the CDR3 is TGTGCCAGCAGTCGGGGACCGTTAACCTACGAGCAGTACTTC. Translated, it gives CASSRGPLTYEQYF.

The rearrangement uses TRBV10-1 and TRBJ1-6; no clear D. This CDR3 is 14 amino acids long. From germline, CDR1 is WNHNN and CDR2 SYGVQD (reference sequence). V lost 3 bases, J lost 7 bases, and 10 bases lay in between. The chain's CDR3 is CASSDERENSPLHF. CDR3 DNA sequence: TGCGCCAGCAGTGATGAACGGGAAAATTCACCCCTCCACTTT.

Comment on this clonotype: A much larger clone lies one base from this, so it may be a read error. The chain recombines TRBV20-1 with TRBJ2-3; 10 nucleotides align to TRBD2. This CDR3 has 14 amino acids. V was pared by 3 bases and J by 8 bases, with 8 bases of the junction left unmatched. Germline loops: CDR1 DFQATT, CDR2 SNEGSKA (reference sequence). The CDR3 DNA follows: TGCAGTGCTAGTTCCAGCGGGAGGGTGACTACGCAGTATTTT. It specifies CSASSSGRVTTQYF.

This clonotype was recorded many times. V usage is TRBV7-9 and J usage is TRBJ2-2; D gene uncertain. Germline CDR1 and CDR2: SEHNR and FQNEAQ (reference sequence). This CDR3 is built from 13 residues. V was trimmed by 5 bases and J by 6 bases, leaving 10 bases between them. The CDR3: CASSRTVPGELFF. As DNA, the CDR3 is TGTGCCAGCAGCCGGACGGTCCCCGGGGAGCTGTTTTTT.

About this clonotype: With a much larger clone just one base away, this may be a read error. The V and J genes are TRBV19 and TRBJ2-7, with D maybe TRBD1 (6 bases). CDR3 length equals 13 residues. The germline V gene encodes CDR1 LNHDA and CDR2 SQIVND (reference sequence). V dropped 8 bases and J dropped 5 bases, with 16 bases sitting between them. The CDR3: CASGTRRGNEQYF. In DNA, the CDR3 is TGTGCCAGTGGTACCCGCAGGGGAAACGAGCAGTACTTC.

The chain joins TRBV18 to TRBJ2-5, with 10 bases fitting TRBD1. The CDR3 loop spans 16 amino acids. J gave up 5 bases and V 8 bases, and 14 bases lay outside the gene matches. Germline CDR1 KGHSH, CDR2 LQKENI. The CDR3 bases are TGTGCCAGCCGAAAACGGGGGGACAGGGGAGAGGAGACCCAGTACTTC. This codes for CASRKRGDRGEETQYF.

Turning to this clonotype: This sequence may be a read error, since a much larger clone differs from it by one base. This sequence joins TRBV7-2 and TRBJ2-1, with a tentative D call TRBD1 (7 bases). This CDR3 has 11 amino acids. The germline V gene encodes CDR1 SGHTA and CDR2 FQGNSA. Trimming removed 5 bases from V and 12 bases from J, with 11 bases in between. CDR3 loop: CASSHRGGQFF. In nucleotides, the CDR3 is TGTGCCAGCAGCCACAGGGGAGGGCAGTTCTTC.

This clonotype occurred many times. The CDR3: CASRAWGNQPQHF. For the CDR3, the DNA is TGTGCCAGCAGGGCATGGGGGAATCAGCCCCAGCATTTT. This chain links TRBV2 with TRBJ1-5, with a weak D call TRBD1 (5 bases). The CDR3 length is 13 residues. In germline, CDR1 is SNHLY, CDR2 FYNNEI. V was pared by 6 bases and J by 4 bases, with 10 bases between.

CDR3 in amino acids: CSVLGGGPSYEQYF. For the CDR3, the DNA is TGCAGCGTTCTCGGGGGAGGGCCGTCCTACGAGCAGTACTTC. The J gene is TRBJ2-7, the V gene TRBV29-1, with 7 bases fitting TRBD2. With V trimmed by 5 bases and J by 1 base, 8 bases remained unmatched. Germline-derived CDR1 and CDR2 are SQVTM and ANQGSEA. The CDR3 loop spans 14 amino acids.

On this clonotype itself: A much larger clone differs by one base, so this may be a read error. This chain links TRBV12-3 or TRBV12-4 with TRBJ1-4, with D uncertain. This CDR3 spans 14 amino acids. This chain's CDR3 is CASSNRELNEKLLF. The CDR3 region has the DNA TGTGCCAGCAGTAACCGGGAACTTAATGAAAAACTGCTTTTT.

CDR3 residues: CAWKTSGIITDTQYF. Here the CDR3 DNA reads TGTGCCTGGAAGACTTCAGGGATTATCACAGATACGCAGTATTTT. The V and J genes are TRBV30 and TRBJ2-3; D is perhaps TRBD1 (5 bases). V lost 4 bases and J 2 bases, leaving 16 bases between the germline ends. Germline V gives CDR1 GTSNPN, CDR2 SVGIG (reference sequence). The CDR3 covers 15 residues.

This clonotype has ten or more counts. The rearrangement uses TRBV5-1 and TRBJ2-1; D may be TRBD1 (6 bases). With 2 bases removed from V and 7 bases from J, the gap between germline ends came to 16 bases. The germline gives CDR1 SGHRS, CDR2 YFSETQ. The CDR3 is made up of 15 amino acids. CDR3 amino acids: CASSLSGAWKNEQFF. The DNA for the CDR3 is TGCGCCAGCAGCTTATCAGGGGCATGGAAGAATGAGCAGTTCTTC. Based on the CDR3 plus reference TRBV5-1 and TRBJ2-1, the full variable domain is KAGVTQTPRYLIKTRGQQVTLSCSPISGHRSVSWYQQTPGQGLQFLFEYFSETQRNKGNFPGRFSGRQFSNSRSEMNVSTLELGDSALYLCASSLSGAWKNEQFFGPGTRLTVL.

This clonotype was found a few times. This chain links TRBV28 with TRBJ1-4; 8 bases fit TRBD1. The CDR3 consists of 14 residues. J was trimmed by 8 bases and V by 7 bases; bases with no gene match: 9. CDR1 and CDR2 from the germline V gene are MDHEN and SYDVKM. CDR3 sequence: CASNTGGLREKLFF. For the CDR3, the DNA is TGTGCCAGCAATACAGGGGGATTGAGGGAAAAACTGTTTTTT.

This clonotype was seen just once. The rearrangement joins TRBV10-2 to TRBJ2-3; TRBD2 agrees at 13 bases. The CDR3 has 15 amino acids. Trimming at V came to 4 bases and at J to 6 bases, leaving 4 bases not matched to a gene. The germline CDR1 and CDR2 sequences are WSHSY and SAAADI. CDR3 region: CASSVLAGGMDTQYF. In nucleotides, the CDR3 is TGCGCCAGCAGTGTACTAGCGGGAGGGATGGATACGCAGTATTTT.

This chain connects TRBV5-8 to TRBJ2-7; a weak D match, TRBD2 (6 bases). This CDR3 region has 13 residues. V was shortened by 4 bases and J by 6 bases, with 14 bases between the two germline ends. Germline V gene data show CDR1 as SGHTS and CDR2 as YDEGEE. The CDR3 is CASSPVLASEQYF. In nucleotides, the CDR3 is TGTGCCAGCAGCCCCGTACTAGCTTCCGAGCAGTACTTC. Full variable domain (remainder filled in from reference TRBV5-8 and TRBJ2-7): EAGVTQSPTHLIKTRGQQATLRCSPISGHTSVYWYQQALGLGLQFLLWYDEGEERNRGNFPPRFSGRQFPNYSSELNVNALELEDSALYLCASSPVLASEQYFGPGTRLTVT.

This clonotype was found a few times. The junction departs from the called germline gene at one end, perhaps through a read error. V gene TRBV10-3 combines with J gene TRBJ2-1; D is possibly TRBD1 or TRBD2 (6 bases each). The germline gives CDR1 ENHRY, CDR2 SYGVKD. The CDR3 is made up of 15 amino acids. The CDR3 sequence is CASSARPFTGRTQFF. CDR3 DNA: TGTGCCAGCAGTGCCCGACCATTCACAGGGAGGACCCAGTTCTTC.

This clonotype has only one observation. This may arise from a read error, as a much more abundant clone is one base away. The rearrangement uses TRBV6-1 and TRBJ2-5; TRBD1 is a possible D gene (6 bases). The CDR3 totals 15 residues. Between the trimmed V and J ends, which lost 5 bases and 7 bases, there was a span of 20 bases. Germline V lookup: CDR1 MNHNS, CDR2 SASEGT. This CDR3 is CASSPRPFTGRTQYF. In DNA form, the CDR3 reads TGTGCCAGCAGTCCCCGACCATTCACAGGGAGGACCCAGTACTTC.

This clonotype was seen a handful of times. This clone may be a read error of a much larger clone one base away. The gene calls are TRBV5-1 and TRBJ2-3; D is undetermined. Germline-derived CDR1 and CDR2 are SGHRS and YFSETQ. The CDR3 contains 12 residues. The CDR3 region is CASRGGTDTHYF. The CDR3 DNA sequence: TGCGCCAGCAGGGGCGGCACAGATACGCACTATTTT.

In its sample, this clonotype was seen many times. The chain uses TRBV7-8 and TRBJ1-2; 8 nucleotides line up with TRBD1. V gave up 4 bases and J gave up 8 bases; unmatched junction bases: 6. CDR1 is SGHVS and CDR2 is FQNEAQ in the germline V gene. This CDR3 region has 13 residues. CDR3 in amino acids: CASSSDRGVGYTF. CDR3 nucleotide sequence: TGTGCCAGCAGCTCCGACAGGGGCGTAGGCTACACCTTC.

The sample holds many counts of this clonotype. The V gene is TRBV7-9, the J gene TRBJ2-2; D gene ambiguous. This CDR3 is built from 11 residues. Germline lookup yields CDR1 SEHNR and CDR2 FQNEAQ (reference sequence). The ends were cut back, 5 bases at V and 4 bases at J, with 2 bases in the middle. CDR3 sequence reads: CASSPTGELFF. CDR3 DNA sequence: TGTGCCAGCAGCCCCACCGGGGAGCTGTTTTTT.